This is a list of T cell receptor beta chains from one sample in a study of early T cells in non-severe SARS-CoV-2 infection. A single record per CDR3 protein comes from TCRdb applying MiXCR to the 5' RACE reads. This sample has tens of thousands of distinct CDR3 sequences, with roughly 5.4% found just once. Sequencing used whole blood. These TCRs come from an adult who was a healthcare worker with PCR-confirmed SARS-CoV-2 infection or an uninfected control (not recorded which). Each CDR3 is given with its conserved first and last residue. A D gene is named only where the DNA matches it firmly. Clone size appears in some rows only: once, few, many, or a class for an expanded clone.

CDR3nt	CDR3aa	j_gene	v_gene	d_gene	abundance
TGCAGTGCTAGCCTGCCCAGGACAGGAATCAATCAGCCCCAGCATTTT	CSASLPRTGINQPQHF	TRBJ1-5	TRBV20-1	TRBD1	.
TGTGCCAGCAGTTACTATAAAGAGACCCAGTACTTC	CASSYYKETQYF	TRBJ2-5	TRBV7-3	.	few
TGTGCCAGCAGTTACTCGAGGATTACAGATACGCAGTATTTT	CASSYSRITDTQYF	TRBJ2-3	TRBV6-2/TRBV6-3	.	many
TGTGCCAGCAGTTTCCCCACGTCGGGAGGCAATCAGCCCCAGCATTTT	CASSFPTSGGNQPQHF	TRBJ1-5	TRBV12-3/TRBV12-4	.	.
TGTGCCAGCAGTGACAGAAGAGATAGCAATCAGCCCCAGCATTTT	CASSDRRDSNQPQHF	TRBJ1-5	TRBV12-3/TRBV12-4	.	medium-sized
TGTGCCAGTAGTACCGGACTAGCGGGCTACAATGAGCAGTTCTTC	CASSTGLAGYNEQFF	TRBJ2-1	TRBV19	TRBD2	.
TGTGCCAGCAGCGAGGCCGGGACTAGCGGGAGCAATGAGCAGTTCTTC	CASSEAGTSGSNEQFF	TRBJ2-1	TRBV5-4	TRBD2	few
TGTGCCAGCAGTGAAGCTCTAGCGGGAGGGGACACAGATACGCAGTATTTT	CASSEALAGGDTDTQYF	TRBJ2-3	TRBV6-1	TRBD2	many
TGTGCCAGCAGCTTAGTCATGGGGACTGTCTACGAGCAGTACTTC	CASSLVMGTVYEQYF	TRBJ2-7	TRBV7-9	.	.
TGTGCCAGCAGCTTGGGTCCCAGCGACACCGGGGAGCTGTTTTTT	CASSLGPSDTGELFF	TRBJ2-2	TRBV11-2	.	many
TGTGCCAGCACCCGGCCCCGGGGCGGGGACTACAATGAGCAGTTCTTC	CASTRPRGGDYNEQFF	TRBJ2-1	TRBV6-2/TRBV6-3	.	.
TGTGCCAGCAGTTCCCCCTTGGGGGAGAGGCTTCAAGAGACCCAGTACTTC	CASSSPLGERLQETQYF	TRBJ2-5	TRBV28	.	many
TGTGCCAGCAGCCGACGTAATCCCAGCGGGAGTCGTGGCAATGAGCAGTTCTTC	CASSRRNPSGSRGNEQFF	TRBJ2-1	TRBV7-6	TRBD2	few